Listed below are T cell receptor beta chains from one sample, sequenced in a study of shared clonotypes between healthy human individuals. Data came from immunoSEQ multiplex PCR; TCRdb stores just in-frame clones and leaves some out. Of a few million clones detected, 93% appear once; the ten largest clones hold approximately 0.4%. Specimen: naive CD4+ T cells from PBMCs. Receptor source: a man between 18 and 35 years old in good health. Some clones in this sample may be carry-over from other donors' samples. CDR3s include the opening cysteine and the closing phenylalanine or tryptophan. D genes are given only for firm matches. For some rows the clone size is stated as once, few or many, or as a class when expanded; others skip it.

V	J	size	D	DNA	CDR3
TRBV11-1	TRBJ2-5	-	TRBD1	TGTGCCAGCAGTTTTACAGGGGGGCGAGGGGAGACCCAGTACTTC	CASSFTGGRGETQYF
TRBV19	TRBJ2-1	once	TRBD2	TGTGCCAGTAGTATCGAACTAGCGGTTAGGGGTGAGCAGTTCTTC	CASSIELAVRGEQFF
TRBV10-1	TRBJ1-1	-	-	TGCGCCAGCAGTACAACGAACATGGGCACTGAAGCTTTCTTT	CASSTTNMGTEAFF
TRBV7-8	TRBJ2-3	-	TRBD2	TGTGCCAGCAGCAAAATAGCGGGTAGCACAGATACGCAGTATTTT	CASSKIAGSTDTQYF
TRBV6-4	TRBJ2-6	once	-	TGTGCCAGCAGTGCCAGCTCTGGGGCCAACGTCCTGACTTTC	CASSASSGANVLTF
TRBV19	TRBJ1-4	-	TRBD1	TGTGCCAGTAGTCCTCAGGGGGTGGCTAATGAAAAACTGTTTTTT	CASSPQGVANEKLFF
TRBV4-3	TRBJ1-1	-	TRBD1	TGCGCCAGCAGCCAACGCCCGACAGGGGTTACTGAAGCTTTCTTT	CASSQRPTGVTEAFF
TRBV5-1	TRBJ2-7	-	-	TGCGCCAGCAGCCATGGGGGGACACAGCGTTTGGAGCAGTACTTC	CASSHGGTQRLEQYF
TRBV30	TRBJ1-4	-	-	TGTGCCGCAAGTCAGGGAACTAATGAAAAACTGTTTTTT	CAASQGTNEKLFF
TRBV28	TRBJ1-4	-	-	TGTGCCAGCAGCCGCTCACGGACGGTTGATGAAAAACTGTTTTTT	CASSRSRTVDEKLFF
TRBV7-2	TRBJ2-4	-	-	TGTGCCAGCAGCTTACAGAAGATGCCCCGACCGCCGTTGATTCAGTACTTC	CASSLQKMPRPPLIQYF
TRBV28	TRBJ2-1	-	-	TGTGCCAGCAGTTTGTCTATGGCGGGATCTTCCCGTGAGCAGTTCTTC	CASSLSMAGSSREQFF
TRBV2	TRBJ2-7	-	TRBD1	TGTGCCAGCAGACAGGGGGACCCCTATATCTACGAGCAGTACTTC	CASRQGDPYIYEQYF
TRBV27	TRBJ1-1	few	-	TGTGCCAGCAGTTCCGACCGGTGGTGGGACACTGAAGCTTTCTTT	CASSSDRWWDTEAFF
TRBV5-1	TRBJ2-7	-	-	TGCGCCAGCAGCACCGTATTCAGGAAGATCTACGAGCAGTACTTC	CASSTVFRKIYEQYF
TRBV21-1	TRBJ2-7	-	-	TGTGCCAGCAGCAAGGAGACCTACGAGCAGTACTTC	CASSKETYEQYF
TRBV28	TRBJ2-7	-	TRBD2	TGTGCCAGCAGTCCGGCGGGAGGAGGCGTCACCTACGAGCAGTACTTC	CASSPAGGGVTYEQYF
TRBV6-1	TRBJ1-5	-	TRBD1	TGTGCCAGCAGGGTACAGGGGGATCAGCCCCAGCATTTT	CASRVQGDQPQHF
TRBV20-1	TRBJ2-7	-	-	TGCAGTGCTAGTGCCACCTACGAGCAGTACTTC	CSASATYEQYF
TRBV6-6	TRBJ1-5	-	-	TGTGCCAGCAGTGACGTAGCGTGGGGCAATCAGCCCCAGCATTTT	CASSDVAWGNQPQHF
TRBV7-3	TRBJ2-5	-	-	TGTGCCAGCAGCCTTGCTGCTCTAGAGACCCAGTACTTC	CASSLAALETQYF
TRBV28	TRBJ1-1	-	-	TGTGCCAGCAGTCGGCAGGGCTCCCCTGAAGCTTTCTTT	CASSRQGSPEAFF
TRBV9	TRBJ2-7	-	-	TGTGCCAGCAGCGACCGTGGGGAGCCGTTTTACGAGCAGTACTTC	CASSDRGEPFYEQYF
TRBV29-1	TRBJ1-2	-	TRBD1	TGCAGCGTCCAAGGGGGCGCCGACTATGGCTACACCTTC	CSVQGGADYGYTF
TRBV21-1	TRBJ2-7	-	-	TGTGCCAGCAGCAAAACCTCCATTGCCTACGAGCAGTACTTC	CASSKTSIAYEQYF
TRBV28	TRBJ1-4	-	-	TGTGCCAGCAGTTTATGGGCGGCCTCTAATGAAAAACTGTTTTTT	CASSLWAASNEKLFF
TRBV12-5	TRBJ1-3	-	-	TGTGCTAGTGGTTTCGGGGGCTCTGGAAACACCATATATTTT	CASGFGGSGNTIYF
TRBV28	TRBJ1-1	-	-	TGTGCCAGCAGTTTAGTAGGAACTGAAGCTTTCTTT	CASSLVGTEAFF
TRBV28	TRBJ1-5	-	-	TGTGCCGGGGGACCCACCGGCCAGCCCCAGCATTTT	CAGGPTGQPQHF